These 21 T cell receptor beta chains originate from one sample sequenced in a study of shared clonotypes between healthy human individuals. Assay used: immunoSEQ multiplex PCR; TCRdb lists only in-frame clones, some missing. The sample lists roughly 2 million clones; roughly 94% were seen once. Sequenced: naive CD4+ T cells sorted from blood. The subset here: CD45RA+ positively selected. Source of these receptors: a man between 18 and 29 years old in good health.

CDR3 DNA sequence: TGTGCCAGCAGTCCCCCCCCCGGGACAGGGGCCTACGAGCAGTACTTC. It specifies CASSPPPGTGAYEQYF. The chain uses TRBV28 and TRBJ2-7, with 10 bases lining up with TRBD1. V dropped 5 bases and J dropped 2; count of bases not matched to a gene: 9. This CDR3 spans 16 amino acids. CDR1 is MDHEN, CDR2 SYDVKM, per germline.

The CDR3 DNA sequence: TGTGCCAGCAGCTCAAGGGGAGGGAGTTGGGTTTACGAGCAGTACTTC. Its translation: CASSSRGGSWVYEQYF. The chain couples TRBV7-8 to TRBJ2-7; 7 nucleotides agree with TRBD2. Trimming took 4 bases from V and 4 from J; bases not matched to a gene: 13. CDR3 length: 16 residues. Per the germline V gene, CDR1 is SGHVS and CDR2 is FQNEAQ.

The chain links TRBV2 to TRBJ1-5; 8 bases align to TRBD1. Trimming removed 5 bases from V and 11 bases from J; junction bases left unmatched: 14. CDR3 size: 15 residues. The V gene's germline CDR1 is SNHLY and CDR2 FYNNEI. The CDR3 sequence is CASSTAQGAVSSQHF. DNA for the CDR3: TGTGCCAGCAGTACTGCCCAGGGGGCCGTATCGTCCCAGCATTTT.

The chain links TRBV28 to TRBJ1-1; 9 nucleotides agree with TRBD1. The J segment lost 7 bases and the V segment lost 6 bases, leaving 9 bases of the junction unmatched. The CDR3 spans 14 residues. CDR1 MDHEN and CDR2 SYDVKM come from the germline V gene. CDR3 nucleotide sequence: TGTGCCAGCAGGGGACAGGGAACGGGTAGTGAAGCTTTCTTT. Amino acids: CASRGQGTGSEAFF.

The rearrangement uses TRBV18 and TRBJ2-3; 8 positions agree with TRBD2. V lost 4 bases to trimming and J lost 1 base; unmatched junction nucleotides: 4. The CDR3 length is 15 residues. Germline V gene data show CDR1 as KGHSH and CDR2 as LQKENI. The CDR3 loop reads CASSRRTSRTDTQYF. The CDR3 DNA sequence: TGTGCCAGCTCACGAAGGACTAGCCGCACAGATACGCAGTATTTT.

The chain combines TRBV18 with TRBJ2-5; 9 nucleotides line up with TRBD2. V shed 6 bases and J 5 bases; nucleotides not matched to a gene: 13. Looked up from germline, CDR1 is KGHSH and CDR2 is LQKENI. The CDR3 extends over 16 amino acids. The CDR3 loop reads CASSLSGGERRETQYF. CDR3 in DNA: TGTGCCAGCTCCCTTAGCGGGGGAGAGAGGAGGGAGACCCAGTACTTC.

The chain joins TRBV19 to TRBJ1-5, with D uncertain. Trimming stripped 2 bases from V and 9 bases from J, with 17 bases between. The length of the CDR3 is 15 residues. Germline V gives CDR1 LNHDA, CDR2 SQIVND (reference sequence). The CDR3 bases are TGTGCCAGTAGTATAAACGGGGTGCCGGAATGGCCCCAGCATTTT. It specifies CASSINGVPEWPQHF.

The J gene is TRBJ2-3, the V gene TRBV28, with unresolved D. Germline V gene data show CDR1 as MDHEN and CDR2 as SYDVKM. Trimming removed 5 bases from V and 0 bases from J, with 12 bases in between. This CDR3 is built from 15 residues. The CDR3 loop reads CASSGIRISTDTQYF. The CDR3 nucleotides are TGTGCCAGCAGTGGGATTAGAATTAGCACAGATACGCAGTATTTT.

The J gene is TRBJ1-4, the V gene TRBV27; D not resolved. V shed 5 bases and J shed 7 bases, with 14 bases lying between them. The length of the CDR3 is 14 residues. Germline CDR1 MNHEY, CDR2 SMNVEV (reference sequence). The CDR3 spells CASSDGFAGEKLFF. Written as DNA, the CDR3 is TGTGCCAGCAGTGACGGATTCGCGGGTGAAAAACTGTTTTTT.

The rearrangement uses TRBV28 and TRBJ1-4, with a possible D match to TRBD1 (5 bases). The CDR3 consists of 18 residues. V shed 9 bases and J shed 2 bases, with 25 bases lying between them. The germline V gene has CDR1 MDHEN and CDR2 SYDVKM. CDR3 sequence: CASRILWDGSETNEKLFF. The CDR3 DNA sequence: TGTGCCAGTAGAATACTCTGGGACGGATCGGAGACTAATGAAAAACTGTTTTTT.

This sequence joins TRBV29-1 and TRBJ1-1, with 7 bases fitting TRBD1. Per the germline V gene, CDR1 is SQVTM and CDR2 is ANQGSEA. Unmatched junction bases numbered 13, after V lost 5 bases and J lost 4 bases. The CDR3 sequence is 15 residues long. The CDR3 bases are TGCAGCGTTCTTTTCCAGGGGGGGAGTCGCACTGAAGCTTTCTTT. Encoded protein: CSVLFQGGSRTEAFF.

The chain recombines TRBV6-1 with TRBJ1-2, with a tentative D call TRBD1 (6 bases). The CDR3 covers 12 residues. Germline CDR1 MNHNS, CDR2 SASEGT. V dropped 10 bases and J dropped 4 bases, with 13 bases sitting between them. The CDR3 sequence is CATEGGAYGYTF. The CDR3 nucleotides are TGTGCCACCGAGGGGGGGGCCTATGGCTACACCTTC.

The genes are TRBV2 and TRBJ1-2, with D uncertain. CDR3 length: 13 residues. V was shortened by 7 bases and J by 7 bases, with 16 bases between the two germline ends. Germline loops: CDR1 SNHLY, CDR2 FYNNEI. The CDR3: CASMSTPGGGYTF. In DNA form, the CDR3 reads TGTGCCAGCATGTCCACCCCGGGTGGTGGCTACACCTTC. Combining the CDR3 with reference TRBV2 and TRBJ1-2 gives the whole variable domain EPEVTQTPSHQVTQMGQEVILRCVPISNHLYFYWYRQILGQKVEFLVSFYNNEISEKSEIFDDQFSVERPDGSNFTLKIRSTKLEDSAMYFCASMSTPGGGYTFGSGTRLTVV.

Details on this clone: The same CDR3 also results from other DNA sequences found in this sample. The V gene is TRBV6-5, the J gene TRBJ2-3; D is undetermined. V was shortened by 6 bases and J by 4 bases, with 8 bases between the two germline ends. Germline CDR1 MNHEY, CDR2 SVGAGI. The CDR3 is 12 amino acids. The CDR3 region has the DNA TGTGCCAGCAGCTCCCGGGCAGATACGCAGTATTTT. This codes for CASSSRADTQYF.

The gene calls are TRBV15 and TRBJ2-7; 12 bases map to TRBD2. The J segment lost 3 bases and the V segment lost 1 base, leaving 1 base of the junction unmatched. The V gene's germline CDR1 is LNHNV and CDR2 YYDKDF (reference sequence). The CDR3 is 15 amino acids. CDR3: CATSRGLAGDYEQYF. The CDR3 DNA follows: TGTGCCACCAGCAGAGGACTAGCGGGAGACTACGAGCAGTACTTC.

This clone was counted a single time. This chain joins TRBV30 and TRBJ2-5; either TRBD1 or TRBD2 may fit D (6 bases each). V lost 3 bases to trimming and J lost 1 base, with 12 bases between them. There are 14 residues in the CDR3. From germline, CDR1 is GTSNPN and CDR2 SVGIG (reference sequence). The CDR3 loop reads CAWRGGHLQETQYF. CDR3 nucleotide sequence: TGTGCCTGGAGGGGGGGACACCTCCAAGAGACCCAGTACTTC.

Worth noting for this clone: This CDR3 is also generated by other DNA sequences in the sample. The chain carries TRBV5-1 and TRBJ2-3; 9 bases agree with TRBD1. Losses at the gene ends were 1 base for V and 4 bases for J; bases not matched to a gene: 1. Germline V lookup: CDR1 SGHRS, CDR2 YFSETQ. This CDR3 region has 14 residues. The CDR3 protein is CASSLTGGADTQYF. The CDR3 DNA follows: TGCGCCAGCAGCTTGACAGGGGGCGCAGATACGCAGTATTTT.

DNA of the CDR3: TGTGCCTGGAGTTTGGGACACAGCCAAGAGACCCAGTACTTC. As protein: CAWSLGHSQETQYF. The V call is TRBV30, the J call TRBJ2-5; possible D gene TRBD1, 6 bases. The CDR3 is made up of 14 amino acids. Looked up from germline, CDR1 is GTSNPN and CDR2 is SVGIG (reference sequence). Between the trimmed V and J ends, which lost 2 bases and 1 base, there was a span of 11 bases.

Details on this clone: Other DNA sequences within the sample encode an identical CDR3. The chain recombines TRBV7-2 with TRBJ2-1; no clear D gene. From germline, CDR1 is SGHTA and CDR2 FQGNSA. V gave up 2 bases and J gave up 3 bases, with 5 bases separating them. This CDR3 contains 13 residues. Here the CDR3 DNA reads TGTGCCAGCAGCTTAAACAGCTACAATGAGCAGTTCTTC. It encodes CASSLNSYNEQFF.

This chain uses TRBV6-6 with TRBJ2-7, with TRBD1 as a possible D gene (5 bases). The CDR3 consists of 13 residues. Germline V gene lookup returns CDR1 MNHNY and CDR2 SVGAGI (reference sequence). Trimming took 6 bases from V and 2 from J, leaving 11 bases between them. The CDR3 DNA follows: TGTGCCAGCAGGGAAGGGGTCCCCTACGAGCAGTACTTC. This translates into CASREGVPYEQYF.

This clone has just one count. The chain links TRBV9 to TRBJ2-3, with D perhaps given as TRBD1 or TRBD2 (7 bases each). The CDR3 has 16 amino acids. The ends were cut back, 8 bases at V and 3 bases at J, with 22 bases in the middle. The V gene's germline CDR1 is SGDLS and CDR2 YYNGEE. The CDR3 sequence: CARGGGLLSRTDTQYF. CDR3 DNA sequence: TGTGCCAGGGGAGGGGGCCTTCTATCGAGGACAGATACGCAGTATTTT.